What follows is one T cell receptor (beta chain) and its context. Its antigen is not identified. The sample originates from a study of blood T cells in healthy people across ages. It was with a sample-barcoded 5' primer and a J-beta primer mix that a second PCR of roughly 7 to 11 cycles was run. TCRdb reprocessed the 5' RACE reads via MiXCR and lists one record per CDR3 protein. The sample includes 790,000 or so distinct CDR3 sequences, about 47% seen only once; the top ten take 15% to 20%. Germline loops: CDR1 LNHNV, CDR2 YYDKDF (reference sequence). The CDR3 is 14 amino acids. Study results and caveats: Older age went with lower TCR beta diversity per million T cells, in a roughly linear way. Estimates drawn from one million T cells were deemed to understate diversity.

The sequenced sample was blood. This TCR came from a man aged 80 or over in good health. V usage is TRBV15 and J usage is TRBJ2-4; D is possibly TRBD1 (6 bases). The J call could be wrong; TRBJ2-7 is a better fit for the DNA end. The CDR3 here is CATSRDRLGAEQYF. CDR3 DNA sequence: TGTGCCACCAGCAGAGATCGTTTGGGGGCCGAGCAGTACTTC.